This T cell receptor (beta chain) was recovered during a study of T cell responses to AZD1222 COVID-19 vaccine (TCRdb year 2021). About the study as a whole: AZD1222 recipients whose second dose came at about 4 weeks and those whose second dose came at about 12 weeks were combined into one group, since spike-specific TCR depth and breadth did not differ between the two schedules. A total of 233 trial participants underwent TCR sequencing, of whom around 200 received two doses of AZD1222 and about 25 received two doses of the MenACWY control vaccine. Trial participants were enrolled into age subgroups of 18-55, 56-69 and 70-plus years, which contained around 150, 29 and 61 TCR-sequenced participants, respectively.

The full study reports these points: CD4 TCRs associated with the vaccine covered the entire spike protein, and the dominant responses were in regions 160-218 and 743-854. Spike-specific TCR breadth and depth rose significantly after two AZD1222 doses compared with day 0 and with MenACWY recipients. Only 5 to 7 AZD1222 recipients were SARS-CoV-2 seropositive at baseline, limiting conclusions about previously exposed vaccinees. Reportedly, almost half of the unique spike-specific TCRs recognized epitopes lying outside the regions that are mutated in the B.1.351 and B.1.1.7 variants. No day 14 peak-response samples were available, so repertoires were characterized only after the peak T cell response. Participants were mostly white British and included more females than males, and it was suggested by the authors that clonal diversity may have been underestimated. The 56-69-year group was small, and its depth increase did not reach significance, likely because of low power.

The CDR3 regions of human TCRbeta chains were analyzed by immunosequencing. For the original study's pipeline: TCRs in the repertoires were compared against a reference library of SARS-CoV-2-specific TCRs that had been generated with the MIRA antigen-specificity platform. Breadth meant the fraction of unique TCRs that were SARS-CoV-2-associated, whereas depth meant the fraction of total T cells that were SARS-CoV-2-associated. Using the MIRA data, every spike-specific TCR was mapped to the spike region that the TCR reacted to and assigned to either a CD4 or a CD8 class. Log10-transformed breadth and depth values were compared by one-way ANOVA with Sidak's multiple comparisons tests. Imported from immuneACCESS, the table was reduced by TCRdb to in-frame sequences with V and J called. These copies leave out some clones; in studies compared against another copy, an unresolved V gene accounts for under half, and the cause of the remainder is not known. V, J and clone size are those of that table, while D and trimming were read from the DNA. The sample has about 150,000 clones on record, less than 95% of them singletons. Roughly 1.3% of the sample is held by the ten biggest clonotypes.

Including the terminal cysteine and phenylalanine, the CDR3 comprises 13 residues. Only CDR3 DNA remains: 39 bases, in frame from the first base. CDR1 is given as MDHEN and CDR2 as SYDVKM, both from the germline V gene. V lost 8 bases and J lost 6 bases, and the count of bases not matched to a germline gene is 7. Explained via the paper, the time point label denotes: baseline before first vaccination. Vaccinee samples were obtained from the UK trials COV001 and COV002, which included a single-blind randomized controlled phase 2/3 trial of AZD1222 (ChAdOx1 nCoV-19) in healthy adults. Trial participant PBMC samples were collected at day 0 and day 28 after the second dose for TCRbeta chain sequencing. In the case of this clone: What this receptor recognizes is not known. The input lacks base qualities; no much larger clone sits a single base away.

The chain uses TRBV28 and TRBJ2-1; 7 of the junction bases match TRBD2. Sequenced material: peripheral blood, taken on day 0 of AZD1222 vaccination. This receptor was identified in an adult in good health. The CDR3 has the sequence CASAGGGINEQFF. In nucleotides, the sequence is TGTGCCAGCGCTGGGGGGGGGATCAATGAGCAGTTCTTC.